This TCR beta chain derives from a study of blood T cell repertoires in COVID-19. Study-wide context: T cells, B-cell-depleted T cells, or PBMCs provided the cDNA or gDNA that served as material.

Germline V lookup: CDR1 SGHDT, CDR2 YYEEEE. The ends lost 4 bases at V and 1 base at J; junction bases unmatched: 9. CDR3 size: 16 residues. Only in-frame clones appear in the TCRdb table, and some are missing; sequencing was by immunoSEQ multiplex PCR. The top ten hold under 2.5% of the sample, which has roughly 260,000 clones, over 75% seen once. The sequence was collected from a woman in her fifties or sixties who had recovered from COVID-19. The sample consisted of PBMCs or T cells enriched from blood (not recorded which). The chain joins TRBV5-6 to TRBJ1-1; 8 bases line up with TRBD1. The CDR3 sequence is CASSTRQGKWNTEAFF. CDR3 sequence (DNA): TGTGCCAGCAGCACCAGACAGGGGAAATGGAACACTGAAGCTTTCTTT.